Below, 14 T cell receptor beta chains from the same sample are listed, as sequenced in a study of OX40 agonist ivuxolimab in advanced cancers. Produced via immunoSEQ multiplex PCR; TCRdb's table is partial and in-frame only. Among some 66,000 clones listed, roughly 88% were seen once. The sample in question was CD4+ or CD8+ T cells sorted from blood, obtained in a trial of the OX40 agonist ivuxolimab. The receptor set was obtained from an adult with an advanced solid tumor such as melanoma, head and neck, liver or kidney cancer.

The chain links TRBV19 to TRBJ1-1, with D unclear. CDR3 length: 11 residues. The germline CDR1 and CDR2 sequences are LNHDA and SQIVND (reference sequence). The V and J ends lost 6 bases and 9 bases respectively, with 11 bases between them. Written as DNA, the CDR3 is TGTGCCAGTAGGGGGATAGGGAAAGCTTTCTTT. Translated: CASRGIGKAFF.

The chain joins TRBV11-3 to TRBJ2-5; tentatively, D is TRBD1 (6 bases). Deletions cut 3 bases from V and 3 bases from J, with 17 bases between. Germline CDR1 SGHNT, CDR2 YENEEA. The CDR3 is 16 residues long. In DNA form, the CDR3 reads TGTGCCAGCAGCTTCGGGACACCCGACGGGGAAGAGACCCAGTACTTC. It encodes CASSFGTPDGEETQYF.

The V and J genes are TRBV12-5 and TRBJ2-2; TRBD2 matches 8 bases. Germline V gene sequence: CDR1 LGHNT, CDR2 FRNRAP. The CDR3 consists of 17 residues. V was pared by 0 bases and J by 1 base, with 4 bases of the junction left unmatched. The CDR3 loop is CASGLVRTSGNTGELFF. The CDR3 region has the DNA TGTGCTAGTGGTTTGGTTAGAACTAGCGGGAACACCGGGGAGCTGTTTTTT.

The CDR3 sequence: CASSQDRAGQPQHF. CDR3 coding DNA: TGCGCCAGCAGCCAAGATAGAGCCGGTCAGCCCCAGCATTTT. The V gene is TRBV4-1, the J gene TRBJ1-5, with unresolved D. Per germline, CDR1 MGHRA and CDR2 YSYEKL. The V end was cut by 0 bases, the J end by 6 bases, with 9 bases between. This CDR3 has 14 amino acids.

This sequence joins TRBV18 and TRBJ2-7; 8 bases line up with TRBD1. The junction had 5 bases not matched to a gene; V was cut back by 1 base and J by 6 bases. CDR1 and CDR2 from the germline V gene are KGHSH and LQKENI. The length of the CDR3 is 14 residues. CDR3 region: CASSPQGQGAEQYF. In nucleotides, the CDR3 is TGTGCCAGCTCACCACAAGGACAGGGAGCCGAGCAGTACTTC. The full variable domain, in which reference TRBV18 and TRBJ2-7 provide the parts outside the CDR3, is NAGVMQNPRHLVRRRGQEARLRCSPMKGHSHVYWYRQLPEEGLKFMVYLQKENIIDESGMPKERFSAEFPKEGPSILRIQQVVRGDSAAYFCASSPQGQGAEQYFGPGTRLTVT.

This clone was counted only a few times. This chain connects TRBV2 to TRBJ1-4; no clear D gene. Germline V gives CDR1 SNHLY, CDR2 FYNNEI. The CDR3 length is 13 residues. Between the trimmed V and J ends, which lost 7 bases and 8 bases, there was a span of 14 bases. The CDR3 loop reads CASIGLSREKLFF. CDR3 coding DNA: TGTGCCAGCATTGGACTTTCCCGGGAAAAACTGTTTTTT.

The CDR3 region has the DNA TGTGCCAGTATTGAAAGGGATTACAACACTGAAGCTTTCTTT. Residues: CASIERDYNTEAFF. This sequence joins TRBV19 and TRBJ1-1; D is unclear. Trimming cost V 7 bases and J 2 bases, with 14 bases left between them. Germline assignment: CDR1 LNHDA and CDR2 SQIVND (reference sequence). The CDR3 loop spans 14 amino acids.

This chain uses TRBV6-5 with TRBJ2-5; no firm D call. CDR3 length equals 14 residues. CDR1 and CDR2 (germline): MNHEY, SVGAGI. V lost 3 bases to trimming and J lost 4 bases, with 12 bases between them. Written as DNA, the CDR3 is TGTGCCAGCAGTTATCCCAACGCGCCAGAGACCCAGTACTTC. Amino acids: CASSYPNAPETQYF.

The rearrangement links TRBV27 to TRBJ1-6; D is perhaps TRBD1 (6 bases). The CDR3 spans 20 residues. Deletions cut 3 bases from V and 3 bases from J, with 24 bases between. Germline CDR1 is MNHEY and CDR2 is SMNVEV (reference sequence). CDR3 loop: CASSFSPPYTGTNYNSPLHF. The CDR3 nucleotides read TGTGCCAGCAGTTTCTCCCCCCCATATACAGGGACCAACTATAATTCACCCCTCCACTTT.

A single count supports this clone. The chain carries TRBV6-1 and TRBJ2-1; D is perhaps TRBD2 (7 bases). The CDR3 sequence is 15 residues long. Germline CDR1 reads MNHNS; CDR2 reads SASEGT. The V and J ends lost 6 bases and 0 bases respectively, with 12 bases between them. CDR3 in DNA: TGTGCCAGCAGGGGACGGGGGGCCTCCTACAATGAGCAGTTCTTC. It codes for CASRGRGASYNEQFF.

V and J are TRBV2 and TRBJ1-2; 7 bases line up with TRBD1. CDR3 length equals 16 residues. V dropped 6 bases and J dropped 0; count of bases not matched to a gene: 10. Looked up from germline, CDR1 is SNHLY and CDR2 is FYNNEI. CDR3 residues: CASRGQRRTTNYGYTF. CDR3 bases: TGTGCCAGCAGGGGACAGCGAAGGACTACTAACTATGGCTACACCTTC.

The CDR3 sequence is CASSPQGLSYNEQFF. CDR3 sequence (DNA): TGTGCCAGCAGCCCGCAGGGTCTCTCCTACAATGAGCAGTTCTTC. J is TRBJ2-1 and V is TRBV5-4, with a tentative D call TRBD1 (5 bases). In germline, CDR1 is SGHNT, CDR2 YYREEE (reference sequence). This CDR3 contains 15 residues. V lost 4 bases to trimming and J lost 0 bases, with 11 bases between them.

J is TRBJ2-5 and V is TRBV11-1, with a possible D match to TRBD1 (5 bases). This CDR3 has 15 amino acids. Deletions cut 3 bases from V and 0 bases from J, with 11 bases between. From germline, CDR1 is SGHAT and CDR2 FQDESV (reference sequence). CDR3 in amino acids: CASSLAGAYQETQYF. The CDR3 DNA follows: TGTGCCAGCAGCTTGGCTGGGGCGTACCAAGAGACCCAGTACTTC.

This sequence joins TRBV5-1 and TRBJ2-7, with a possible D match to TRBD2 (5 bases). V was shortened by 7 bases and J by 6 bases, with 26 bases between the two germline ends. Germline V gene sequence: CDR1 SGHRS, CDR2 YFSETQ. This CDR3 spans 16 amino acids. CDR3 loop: CASSMSAGQRLGEQYF. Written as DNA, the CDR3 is TGCGCCAGCTCGATGTCGGCTGGGCAGCGGTTAGGCGAGCAGTACTTC. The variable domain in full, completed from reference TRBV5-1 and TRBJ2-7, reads KAGVTQTPRYLIKTRGQQVTLSCSPISGHRSVSWYQQTPGQGLQFLFEYFSETQRNKGNFPGRFSGRQFSNSRSEMNVSTLELGDSALYLCASSMSAGQRLGEQYFGPGTRLTVT.